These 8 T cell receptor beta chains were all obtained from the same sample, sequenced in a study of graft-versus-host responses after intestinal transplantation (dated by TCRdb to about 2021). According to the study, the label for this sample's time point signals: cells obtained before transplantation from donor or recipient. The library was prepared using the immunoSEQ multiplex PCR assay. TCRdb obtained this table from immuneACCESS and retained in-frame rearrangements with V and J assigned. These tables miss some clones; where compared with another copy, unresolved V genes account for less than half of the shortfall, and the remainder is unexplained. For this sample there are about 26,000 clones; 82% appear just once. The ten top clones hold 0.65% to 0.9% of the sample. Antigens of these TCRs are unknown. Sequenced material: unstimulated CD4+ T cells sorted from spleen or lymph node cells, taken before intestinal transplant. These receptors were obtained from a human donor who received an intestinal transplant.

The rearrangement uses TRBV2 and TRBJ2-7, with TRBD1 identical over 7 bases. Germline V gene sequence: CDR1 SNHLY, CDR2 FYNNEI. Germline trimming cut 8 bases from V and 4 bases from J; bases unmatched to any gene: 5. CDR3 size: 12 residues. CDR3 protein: CASGTEFYEQYF. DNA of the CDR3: TGTGCCAGCGGGACAGAGTTTTACGAGCAGTACTTC.

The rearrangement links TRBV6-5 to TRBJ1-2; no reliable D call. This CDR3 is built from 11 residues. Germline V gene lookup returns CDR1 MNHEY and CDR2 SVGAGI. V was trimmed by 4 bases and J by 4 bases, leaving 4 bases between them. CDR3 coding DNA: TGTGCCAGCAGTTCAGCCTATGGCTACACCTTC. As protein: CASSSAYGYTF.

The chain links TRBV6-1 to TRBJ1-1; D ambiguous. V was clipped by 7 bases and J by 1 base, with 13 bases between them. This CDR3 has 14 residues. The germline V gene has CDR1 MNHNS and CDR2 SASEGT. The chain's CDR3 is CASKINRQNTEAFF. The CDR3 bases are TGTGCCAGCAAAATTAACCGTCAGAACACTGAAGCTTTCTTT.

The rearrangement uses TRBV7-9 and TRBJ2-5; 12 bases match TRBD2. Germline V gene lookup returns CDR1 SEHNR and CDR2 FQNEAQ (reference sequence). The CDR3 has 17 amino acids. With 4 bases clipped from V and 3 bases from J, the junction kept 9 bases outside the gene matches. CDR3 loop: CASSSKMTSGREETQYF. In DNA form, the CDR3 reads TGTGCCAGCAGCTCCAAAATGACTAGCGGGAGAGAAGAGACCCAGTACTTC.

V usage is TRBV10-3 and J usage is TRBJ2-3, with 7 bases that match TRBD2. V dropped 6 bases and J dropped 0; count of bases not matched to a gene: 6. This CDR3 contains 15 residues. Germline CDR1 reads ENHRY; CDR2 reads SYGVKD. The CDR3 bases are TGTGCCATCAGCAAGACTAGCTCCAGCACAGATACGCAGTATTTT. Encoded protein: CAISKTSSSTDTQYF.

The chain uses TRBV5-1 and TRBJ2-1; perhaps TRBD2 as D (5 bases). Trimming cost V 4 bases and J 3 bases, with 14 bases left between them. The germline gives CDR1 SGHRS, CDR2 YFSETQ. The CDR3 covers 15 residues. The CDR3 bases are TGCGCCAGCAGCCTAGGGAGCCTGGACTACAATGAGCAGTTCTTC. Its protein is CASSLGSLDYNEQFF.

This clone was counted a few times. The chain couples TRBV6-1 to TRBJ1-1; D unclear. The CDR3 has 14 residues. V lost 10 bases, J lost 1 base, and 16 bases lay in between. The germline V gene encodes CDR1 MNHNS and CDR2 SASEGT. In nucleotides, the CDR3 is TGTGCCACCCAGAAAATTACGGAGAACACTGAAGCTTTCTTT. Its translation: CATQKITENTEAFF.

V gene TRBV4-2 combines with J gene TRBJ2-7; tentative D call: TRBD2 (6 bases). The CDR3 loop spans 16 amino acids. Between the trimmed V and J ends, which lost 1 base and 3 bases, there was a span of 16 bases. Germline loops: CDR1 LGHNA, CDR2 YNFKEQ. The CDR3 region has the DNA TGTGCCAGCAGCCAAGCCGGCACCCAGGAGGGCTACGAGCAGTACTTC. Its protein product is CASSQAGTQEGYEQYF.